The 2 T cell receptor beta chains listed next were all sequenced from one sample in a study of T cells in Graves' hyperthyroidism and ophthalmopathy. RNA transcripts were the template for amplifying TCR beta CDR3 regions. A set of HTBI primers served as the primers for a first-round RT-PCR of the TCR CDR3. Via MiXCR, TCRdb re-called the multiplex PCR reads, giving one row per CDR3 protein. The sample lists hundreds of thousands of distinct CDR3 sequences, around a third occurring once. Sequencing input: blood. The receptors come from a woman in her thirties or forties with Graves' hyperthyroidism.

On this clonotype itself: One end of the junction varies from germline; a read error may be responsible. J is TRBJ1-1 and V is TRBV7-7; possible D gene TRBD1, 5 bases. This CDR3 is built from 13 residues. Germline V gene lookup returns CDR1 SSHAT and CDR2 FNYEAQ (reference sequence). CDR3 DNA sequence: TGTGCTAGCAGCTTAGGGGTAAACATTGAAGCTTTCTTT. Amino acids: CASSLGVNIEAFF.

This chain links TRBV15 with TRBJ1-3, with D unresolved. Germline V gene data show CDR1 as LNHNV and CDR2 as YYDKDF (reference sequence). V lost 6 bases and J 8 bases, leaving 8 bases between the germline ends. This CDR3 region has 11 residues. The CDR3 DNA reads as TGTGCCACCAGAAGGGAGGACACCATATATTTT. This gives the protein CATRREDTIYF.